Detailed here is one T cell receptor beta chain. Its antigen target is currently unknown. Base-call qualities are not available, and no considerably larger clone is one nucleotide away. At the DNA level, this CDR3 is encoded by other sequences in the same sample as well. The CDR3, from cysteine to phenylalanine, totals 15 residues. Just CDR3 DNA is preserved here, 45 bases in frame from base 1. Trimmed from V: 4 bases; trimmed from J: 1 base; junction bases lacking a gene match: 3. CDR1 and CDR2, per the germline V gene, are SNHLY and FYNNEI. This sample is part of a study of shared clonotypes between healthy human individuals (dated by TCRdb to about 2020). In terms of the full investigation: The cohort included a few men and a couple of women between 18 and 49 years of age. For each donor, three plates each were used for CD4 naive and CD4 memory, two plates were used for CD8 naive, and one plate was used for CD8 memory. The study deeply sequenced blood TCR repertoires of five healthy adults to estimate repertoire size and the extent of clonotype sharing between individuals. Libraries were prepared and TCR repertoires were sequenced by different laboratories using diverse techniques, in order to increase sequencing depth and limit assay-specific biases. Each donor's leukapheresis produced roughly between roughly 0.94 and 9.5 billion PBMCs. Results and caveats for the whole study, not just this receptor: When four donors were compared, the shared fraction of clonotypes was about 5.2% for naive CD4, approximately 3.5% for naive CD8, more than 2% for memory CD4, and roughly 0.43% for memory CD8. Rarefaction of sorted-subset datasets indicated incomplete sequencing despite the large sequencing depth. Pairwise subsampling led to the expectation that sequencing depth would affect the degree of clonotype sharing among donors. Sampling was limited to blood, and TCR repertoires in tissue likely differ from TCR repertoires in blood. Compared with non-shared clonotypes, the clonotypes found in all four sorted-subset donors had higher generation probabilities. Because the study included a small number of donors, the genetic and exposure-history diversity represented was limited. Naive subsets generally had larger estimated clonotype richness than memory subsets did.

Using the deep immunoSEQ assay, TCR CDR3 regions were amplified from genomic DNA by multiplex PCR. Extracted genomic DNA from each cell subset was distributed evenly across all wells of several immunoSEQ 96-well plates, and each plate was treated as a replicate. For sorted subsets, approximately 0.2 ug of genomic DNA, equivalent to some 30,000 T cell genomes, went into each replicate PCR. Purified libraries were quantified with a Qubit 3.0 fluorometer, sized on a Bioanalyzer 2100, and re-quantified with the KAPA Library Quantification kit. A separate single-read 150-cycle Illumina NextSeq 550 flow cell was used to sequence each immunoSEQ 96-well plate. The authors' pipeline ran thus. Because the immunoSEQ output held only junctional sequences and lacked quality scores, the filtering could not match the filtering applied to full-length reads. Sequences were annotated with PyIR, a Python wrapper for IgBLAST v1.9, using IMGT germline references to assign V/J genes and CDR3. Any read was removed if the V/J assignment was weak (E-value above 1e-6), the CDR3 was missing, or the read contained stop codons, out-of-frame junctions, or ambiguous translated residues. A V3J clonotype was defined by an identical inferred V gene, J gene, and CDR3 amino acid sequence. Percentage overlap between repertoires was calculated by dividing the number of shared unique clonotypes by the size of the smaller repertoire. RTK rarefaction, the Chao1 estimator, and Recon v2.1 estimates of unobserved clonotypes were used to assess repertoire richness. For all TCRbeta clonotypes obtained by the gDNA method from a few donors, generation probabilities were computed with OLGA. Entries here come from immuneACCESS through TCRdb and include only in-frame sequences with V and J called. Some clones fail to appear in such tables; in the studies checked, an unresolved V gene covers under half of the shortfall, and the cause of the remainder is unknown. Clone size and V and J calls were adopted from that table, with D and trimming inferred from the DNA. The sample data list 1.5 million to 2.5 million clones, and less than 95% of these were observed just once. The ten most abundant clones make up 1% to 1.5% of the sample.

CD8 naive samples consisted of CD45RO-negative cells that were positively selected for CCR7, yielding a CD45RA+CCR7+ population without TemRA cells. Healthy HIV-negative adults with no recently reported acute infections or vaccinations were included as donors. All donors were Caucasian adults living in Nashville, Tennessee, USA. Blood was obtained by leukapheresis, after which PBMCs were separated by Ficoll-Histopaque density gradient centrifugation and cryopreserved in liquid nitrogen vapor phase. Analytical flow cytometry was used to check the purity and quantity of each magnetically sorted T cell population. Genomic DNA was isolated from each sorted fraction and quantified by UV absorbance on a Nanodrop 2000c.

The sequence links TRBV2 to TRBJ2-7; TRBD2 matches 11 bases in the middle. Sequencing used naive CD8+ T cells sorted from blood. This sample's cell subset or site label indicates: CD45RA+CCR7+. This clonotype originated in a man aged 18-30 years in good health. The DNA sequence follows: TGTGCCAGCAGTGCTACTAGCGGGAGTTCCTACGAGCAGTACTTC. Its translation reads: CASSATSGSSYEQYF.